The source of this T cell receptor beta chain is a study of cytomegalovirus exposure and HLA in healthy donors. PCR primers comprised 60 Vbeta and 13 Jbeta primers. Clones were sequenced by immunoSEQ multiplex PCR, and TCRdb holds only the in-frame ones, with some missing. Of around 190,000 clones detected, roughly 77% appear once; the ten largest clones hold approximately 1.4%. Study-wide findings and caveats: Only CMV serostatus was available as immune exposure information.

The donors, nominally healthy at sampling, likely had unrecorded immune exposures. V dropped 2 bases and J dropped 0 bases, with 5 bases sitting between them. CDR3 length: 14 amino acids. Germline values: CDR1 SGHRS, CDR2 YFSETQ. With respect to this clone: Its specificity is unknown.

Material: PBMCs. The TCR sequence derives from a woman in her forties or fifties in good health and CMV-seronegative. The chain links TRBV5-1 to TRBJ1-4; D remains unclear. As DNA, the CDR3 is TGCGCCAGCAGCTTACAGACAACTAATGAAAAACTGTTTTTT. Amino acid sequence: CASSLQTTNEKLFF.